A selection of T cell receptor beta chains follows, all from one sample in a study of T cells and Merkel cell carcinoma outcomes. The table came from immunoSEQ multiplex PCR; TCRdb's copy has only in-frame clones and leaves some out. The sample shows roughly 13,000 clones, roughly 92% of them seen only once. The material sequenced was tumor tissue from Merkel cell carcinoma. Source of these receptors: a human donor with Merkel cell carcinoma. CDR3s include the opening cysteine and the closing phenylalanine or tryptophan. A D gene is named only where the DNA matches it firmly. Expanded clones are given a class, and other clones once, few, many or no size at all.

>NA|NA|TRBJ2-5|TRBV5-1
TGCGCCAGCAGCTTAGTTCGAGGAGAGACCCAGTACTTC
CASSLVRGETQYF
>NA|TRBD1|TRBJ2-1|TRBV7-2
TGTGCCAGCAGCCCTCGGACAGGGGCCAATAAGCAGTTCTTC
CASSPRTGANKQFF
>NA|TRBD2|TRBJ2-7|TRBV7-2
TGTGCCAGCAGCCGAGGGACTAGCGGCTACGAGCAGTACTTC
CASSRGTSGYEQYF
>NA|TRBD1|TRBJ1-2|TRBV7-9
TGTGCCGGATGGACAGGGAGTTCCCCCGGCTACACCTTC
CAGWTGSSPGYTF
>once|NA|TRBJ1-3|TRBV7-2
TGTGCCAGCATCGCCGGATCTCACTCTGGAAACACCATATATTTT
CASIAGSHSGNTIYF
>once|NA|TRBJ2-3|TRBV4-3
TGCGCCAGCAGCCAAGATCGGGTCGGGGCTGCAGATACGCAGTATTTT
CASSQDRVGAADTQYF
>NA|TRBD1|TRBJ2-7|TRBV11-1
TGTGCCAGCAGCCTACAGGGGGGAAGGTACGAGCAGTATTTC
CASSLQGGRYEQYF
>few|NA|TRBJ1-2|TRBV29-1
TGCAGCGTTGATCGGGGGGCAGGCTACACCTTC
CSVDRGAGYTF
>NA|NA|TRBJ1-5|TRBV18
TGTGCCAGCTCAAGGACAGTAAATAGCAATCAGCCCCAGCATTTT
CASSRTVNSNQPQHF
>NA|NA|TRBJ1-2|TRBV5-1
TGCGCCAGCAGCTTGGCCCCGGAAGCGAGAGGCTACACCTTC
CASSLAPEARGYTF